This T cell receptor beta chain derives from a study of shared clonotypes between healthy human individuals. Study results and caveats: The study generally estimated greater richness for naive than memory subsets. Between a handful of donors, naive CD4 clonotypes were shared at a level of about 5%.

The sample holds a few counts of this clone. What it binds is unknown. Sequenced by immunoSEQ multiplex PCR; TCRdb stores in-frame clones only, minus some. The repertoire holds 950,000 to 1,100,000 clones, with about 80% as singletons. The CDR3 totals 14 residues. Germline V gene data show CDR1 as LGHNA and CDR2 as YSLEER. Trimming pared 0 bases from V and 6 bases from J, leaving 8 bases between. This sequence originates from a man between 18 and 35 years old in good health. Some clones in this sample may be carry-over from other donors' samples. Sequencing was performed on memory CD4+ T cells from PBMCs. Subset denoted: CD45RA-negative fraction. The chain couples TRBV4-3 to TRBJ2-2; no reliable D call. The CDR3: CASSQDLIAGELFF. The CDR3 coding sequence is TGCGCCAGCAGCCAAGATTTGATAGCCGGGGAGCTGTTTTTT.